These 31 T cell receptor beta chains were sequenced from one sample in a study of Tregs in tolerant kidney transplant recipients. Profiled with immunoSEQ multiplex PCR; TCRdb holds only in-frame clones, not every one. Found here are about 87,000 clones, over 85% of them singletons; the top ten hold 0.4% to 0.55%. Source: CD4+ T cells from blood, taken before the transplant. These receptors all come from a human donor who received a combined kidney and bone marrow transplant.

The J gene is TRBJ2-7, the V gene TRBV7-3; 11 bases map to TRBD2. CDR3 length: 18 residues. V was clipped by 0 bases and J by 3 bases; unmatched bases: 10. The germline CDR1 and CDR2 sequences are SGHTA and FQGTGA. CDR3 sequence reads: CASSLTGTSGPYSYEQYF. The CDR3, as DNA: TGTGCCAGCAGCTTAACCGGGACTAGCGGCCCCTATAGCTACGAGCAGTACTTC.

The V and J genes are TRBV29-1 and TRBJ2-5; D gene unclear. V was clipped by 2 bases and J by 5 bases, with 6 bases between them. CDR1 SQVTM and CDR2 ANQGSEA come from the germline V gene. The CDR3 has 11 amino acids. CDR3 loop: CSVERRETQYF. The CDR3 DNA follows: TGCAGCGTTGAAAGGCGGGAGACCCAGTACTTC. The full variable domain, its missing parts supplied by reference TRBV29-1 and TRBJ2-5, is SAVISQKPSRDICQRGTSLTIQCQVDSQVTMMFWYRQQPGQSLTLIATANQGSEATYESGFVIDKFPISRPNLTFSTLTVSNMSPEDSSIYLCSVERRETQYFGPGTRLLVL.

This chain connects TRBV13 to TRBJ2-1, with D maybe TRBD2 (6 bases). Trimming took 0 bases from V and 2 from J, leaving 20 bases between them. This CDR3 contains 19 residues. Germline-derived CDR1 and CDR2 are PRHDT and FYEKMQ (reference sequence). The CDR3 loop is CASSLGPPGRWEAYNEQFF. The DNA of the CDR3 is TGTGCCAGCAGCTTAGGCCCCCCGGGCAGGTGGGAGGCCTACAATGAGCAGTTCTTC.

Here the CDR3 DNA reads TGTGCCAGCAGTGGAGGCCACTGGATGACCAAAAACATTCAGTACTTC. This sequence encodes CASSGGHWMTKNIQYF. The chain recombines TRBV27 with TRBJ2-4, with a tentative D call TRBD2 (5 bases). Germline V gene lookup returns CDR1 MNHEY and CDR2 SMNVEV (reference sequence). V was shortened by 5 bases and J by 2 bases, with 16 bases between the two germline ends. The CDR3 runs to 16 residues.

The V call is TRBV2, the J call TRBJ1-2, with D perhaps matching TRBD1 (5 bases). Germline lookup yields CDR1 SNHLY and CDR2 FYNNEI. This CDR3 spans 16 amino acids. The ends were cut back, 0 bases at V and 3 bases at J, with 14 bases in the middle. The CDR3 reads CASSEASVRVHYGYTF. CDR3 DNA: TGTGCCAGCAGTGAAGCGAGCGTCAGGGTCCACTATGGCTACACCTTC.

The chain has TRBV7-2 and TRBJ1-5, with TRBD1 matching over 7 bases. V lost 3 bases, J lost 5 bases, and 1 base stayed unmatched. Per the germline V gene, CDR1 is SGHTA and CDR2 is FQGNSA. CDR3 size: 13 residues. The DNA for the CDR3 is TGTGCCAGCAGCTTTACAGGGGATCAGCCCCAGCATTTT. Protein sequence: CASSFTGDQPQHF.

The chain employs TRBV9 and TRBJ2-1, with D hard to call. There are 15 residues in the CDR3. Germline V gives CDR1 SGDLS, CDR2 YYNGEE. Trimming removed 3 bases from V and 5 bases from J, with 15 bases in between. This CDR3 reads CASSAVWFSDNEQFF. CDR3 in DNA: TGTGCCAGCAGCGCAGTTTGGTTTTCAGACAATGAGCAGTTCTTC.

The rearrangement links TRBV27 to TRBJ1-2, with TRBD1 as a possible D gene (6 bases). The CDR3 has 15 residues. Germline-derived CDR1 and CDR2 are MNHEY and SMNVEV (reference sequence). The germline V and J ends were trimmed by 3 bases and 5 bases, with 16 bases remaining between them. The CDR3 DNA reads as TGTGCCAGCAGTTTTGGGGGCAGGGCCATGTATGGCTACACCTTC. The encoded protein is CASSFGGRAMYGYTF.

This clone was counted a single time. J is TRBJ1-3 and V is TRBV5-1, with 9 bases aligning to TRBD1. Trimming cost V 3 bases and J 7 bases; bases outside gene matches: 14. The CDR3 sequence is 17 residues long. CDR1 SGHRS and CDR2 YFSETQ come from the germline V gene. The CDR3: CASSWGDRAERRNTIYF. The DNA of the CDR3 is TGCGCCAGCAGCTGGGGGGACAGGGCTGAAAGGCGGAACACCATATATTTT.

In this sample, this clone turned up once. CDR3 sequence (DNA): TGTGCCAGCAGCTATAGGACTAGCGGGAACACCGGGGAGCTGTTTTTT. Translating gives CASSYRTSGNTGELFF. The chain couples TRBV7-8 to TRBJ2-2, with TRBD2 matching over 10 bases. Germline CDR1 is SGHVS and CDR2 is FQNEAQ. The CDR3 runs 16 residues. Trimming at V came to 4 bases and at J to 1 base, leaving 3 bases not matched to a gene.

The chain has TRBV18 and TRBJ1-2, with D unclear. V shed 6 bases and J shed 7 bases, with 12 bases lying between them. Germline-derived CDR1 and CDR2 are KGHSH and LQKENI. The CDR3 contains 12 residues. The CDR3 bases are TGTGCCAGCTCGCCAGCAGGAACTGGCTACACCTTC. Protein: CASSPAGTGYTF.

This clone is a singleton in its sample. The chain has TRBV4-1 and TRBJ2-7; D is ambiguous. The germline V and J ends were trimmed by 1 base and 4 bases, with 14 bases remaining between them. Germline V gives CDR1 MGHRA, CDR2 YSYEKL. The CDR3 is 15 residues long. CDR3 nucleotides: TGCGCCAGCAGCCAAGTCGCGGTTATAGGTTACGAGCAGTACTTC. Its translation is CASSQVAVIGYEQYF.

The chain recombines TRBV7-9 with TRBJ2-1, with D maybe TRBD2 (6 bases). The CDR3 spans 13 residues. V was trimmed by 8 bases and J by 3 bases, leaving 11 bases between them. Per germline, CDR1 SEHNR and CDR2 FQNEAQ (reference sequence). The CDR3 is CASVVAVYNEQFF. The DNA of the CDR3 is TGTGCCAGCGTAGTAGCGGTCTACAATGAGCAGTTCTTC.

V and J are TRBV9 and TRBJ1-2, with unresolved D. The germline CDR1 and CDR2 sequences are SGDLS and YYNGEE. V was clipped by 2 bases and J by 9 bases, with 11 bases between them. This CDR3 is 12 amino acids long. Written as DNA, the CDR3 is TGTGCCAGCAGCGTCCGACTGACCCGCTACACCTTC. Its protein is CASSVRLTRYTF.

The chain recombines TRBV7-2 with TRBJ2-5, with TRBD1 identical over 7 bases. This CDR3 is built from 18 residues. Trimming took 3 bases from V and 2 from J; bases not matched to a gene: 15. Germline-derived CDR1 and CDR2 are SGHTA and FQGNSA. The CDR3 sequence is CASSLSRPGTEGQETQYF. The CDR3 DNA is TGTGCCAGCAGCTTGTCCCGACCCGGGACAGAGGGGCAAGAGACCCAGTACTTC.

This chain uses TRBV19 with TRBJ1-2; D might be TRBD1 (6 bases). CDR3 length: 16 residues. Trimming pared 3 bases from V and 4 bases from J, leaving 18 bases between. The germline V gene encodes CDR1 LNHDA and CDR2 SQIVND (reference sequence). The chain's CDR3 is CASSIGVGGPVYGYTF. CDR3 bases: TGTGCCAGTAGTATTGGGGTGGGGGGGCCGGTCTATGGCTACACCTTC.

The chain recombines TRBV23-1 with TRBJ2-7, with 10 bases lining up with TRBD2. Being an ORF, TRBV23-1 has a function that is uncertain. The V segment lost 2 bases and the J segment 4 bases; nucleotides outside the gene matches: 8. CDR3 length equals 16 residues. The chain's CDR3 is CASSQPSGRAGYEQYF. CDR3 nucleotides: TGCGCCAGCAGTCAACCCAGCGGGAGGGCCGGGTACGAGCAGTACTTC.

The rearrangement links TRBV5-1 to TRBJ2-3; 14 bases align to TRBD2. The CDR3 has 16 amino acids. The germline gives CDR1 SGHRS, CDR2 YFSETQ. V was clipped by 4 bases and J by 5 bases; unmatched bases: 6. DNA for the CDR3: TGCGCCAGCAGCACGGGACTAGCGGGAGTGGGAGATACGCAGTATTTT. Its translation: CASSTGLAGVGDTQYF.

V and J are TRBV10-1 and TRBJ1-3, with D perhaps matching TRBD1 (6 bases). V lost 5 bases and J lost 4, with 18 bases in between. The germline gives CDR1 WNHNN, CDR2 SYGVQD (reference sequence). The CDR3 is made up of 16 amino acids. The DNA for the CDR3 is TGCGCCAGCAGTATCCCCCAAACAGGGTCCGGAAACACCATATATTTT. It codes for CASSIPQTGSGNTIYF.

The J gene is TRBJ1-2, the V gene TRBV5-4, with a possible D match to TRBD1 (6 bases). Trimming cost V 6 bases and J 2 bases, with 14 bases left between them. CDR3 length: 14 amino acids. The V gene's germline CDR1 is SGHNT and CDR2 YYREEE (reference sequence). The CDR3 loop reads CASTEGGTNYGYTF. CDR3 in DNA: TGTGCCAGCACCGAGGGAGGGACAAACTATGGCTACACCTTC.

As to this clone: The sample contains more than one DNA sequence encoding this CDR3. This chain joins TRBV30 and TRBJ1-5, with D uncertain. Between the trimmed V and J ends, which lost 2 bases and 2 bases, there was a span of 7 bases. The CDR3 consists of 13 residues. The germline CDR1 and CDR2 sequences are GTSNPN and SVGIG (reference sequence). The CDR3 reads CAWSPQGNQPQHF. CDR3 nucleotides: TGTGCCTGGAGTCCGCAGGGCAATCAGCCCCAGCATTTT. The complete variable domain, with remaining parts taken from reference TRBV30 and TRBJ1-5, reads SQTIHQWPATLVQPVGSPLSLECTVEGTSNPNLYWYRQAAGRGLQLLFYSVGIGQISSEVPQNLSASRPQDRQFILSSKKLLLSDSGFYLCAWSPQGNQPQHFGDGTRLSIL.

V gene TRBV5-1 combines with J gene TRBJ1-1, with D possibly being TRBD1 (6 bases). In germline, CDR1 is SGHRS, CDR2 YFSETQ. This CDR3 spans 16 amino acids. Trimming took off 4 bases at V and 3 bases at J, with 19 bases between the two ends. Here the CDR3 reads CASSRDDRPVDTEAFF. CDR3 sequence (DNA): TGCGCCAGCAGCCGCGACGACAGGCCAGTGGACACTGAAGCTTTCTTT.

Only one count was recorded for this clone. J is TRBJ1-2 and V is TRBV19; no clear D gene. V gave up 4 bases and J gave up 4 bases, with 7 bases separating them. The CDR3 runs to 12 residues. The germline V gene has CDR1 LNHDA and CDR2 SQIVND (reference sequence). The CDR3 nucleotides are TGTGCCAGTAGTACTCCTAGCTATGGCTACACCTTC. It translates to CASSTPSYGYTF.

V is TRBV7-9 and J is TRBJ1-2; D might be TRBD1 (6 bases). CDR1 is SEHNR, CDR2 FQNEAQ, per germline (reference sequence). Deletions cut 8 bases from V and 3 bases from J, with 22 bases between. CDR3 length: 16 residues. The chain's CDR3 is CASVLRGTRGDYGYTF. The DNA for the CDR3 is TGTGCCAGCGTACTCAGGGGTACGAGGGGAGACTATGGCTACACCTTC.

The CDR3 region has the DNA TGTGCCAGCTCACCAACAGGGAACACAAACACTGAAGCTTTCTTT. Translating gives CASSPTGNTNTEAFF. The V and J genes are TRBV18 and TRBJ1-1; a weak D match, TRBD1 (6 bases). CDR3 length: 15 residues. V lost 2 bases to trimming and J lost 2 bases, with 12 bases between them. The germline CDR1 and CDR2 sequences are KGHSH and LQKENI.

This chain connects TRBV7-2 to TRBJ1-1; tentatively, D is TRBD1 (5 bases). V lost 7 bases, J lost 4 bases, and 25 bases lay in between. The V gene's germline CDR1 is SGHTA and CDR2 FQGNSA. This CDR3 region has 17 residues. The CDR3 loop is CASTARWHVTGGTEAFF. The DNA of the CDR3 is TGTGCCAGCACCGCGAGGTGGCATGTCACAGGTGGCACTGAAGCTTTCTTT.

This clone was recorded once. This chain uses TRBV5-4 with TRBJ2-5; 12 positions match TRBD2. The CDR3 has 14 amino acids. Germline assignment: CDR1 SGHNT and CDR2 YYREEE (reference sequence). Germline trimming cut 3 bases from V and 13 bases from J; bases unmatched to any gene: 10. The CDR3 sequence: CASSSGLAGAYSYF. The CDR3 DNA is TGTGCCAGCAGCTCGGGACTAGCGGGCGCCTATTCGTACTTC.

The chain has TRBV7-2 and TRBJ1-5; D is possibly TRBD1 (5 bases). The V and J ends lost 1 base and 3 bases respectively, with 10 bases between them. This CDR3 is 15 amino acids long. Germline loops: CDR1 SGHTA, CDR2 FQGNSA. The CDR3 DNA follows: TGTGCCAGCAGCTTAGTCACAGGAAACAATCAGCCCCAGCATTTT. Its translation is CASSLVTGNNQPQHF.

The J gene is TRBJ2-1, the V gene TRBV4-3, with TRBD2 matching 9 bases. This CDR3 has 17 residues. V dropped 2 bases and J dropped 11; count of bases not matched to a gene: 16. Germline V CDR1 and CDR2: LGHNA, YSLEER. The CDR3 loop reads CASSQRRFLAGSGKQFF. Written as DNA, the CDR3 is TGCGCCAGCAGCCAAAGGCGGTTTCTAGCGGGATCCGGTAAGCAGTTCTTC.

This clone was observed once. The chain links TRBV12-5 to TRBJ1-1; D is perhaps TRBD1 (6 bases). V lost 0 bases and J lost 5, with 7 bases in between. Germline CDR1 reads LGHNT; CDR2 reads FRNRAP. The CDR3 runs to 13 residues. The DNA of the CDR3 is TGTGCTAGTGGTTTGGTAGGGGGAACTGAAGCTTTCTTT. Translating it yields CASGLVGGTEAFF.

This chain links TRBV5-4 with TRBJ1-4, with D maybe TRBD1 (5 bases). From germline, CDR1 is SGHNT and CDR2 YYREEE (reference sequence). This CDR3 spans 15 amino acids. Trimming took off 4 bases at V and 8 bases at J, with 18 bases between the two ends. CDR3 loop: CASSATRGSAEKLFF. In DNA form, the CDR3 reads TGTGCCAGCAGCGCCACAAGGGGCTCGGCGGAAAAACTGTTTTTT.